A selection of T cell receptor beta chains follows, all from one sample in a study of blood T cell repertoires in COVID-19. Assay: immunoSEQ multiplex PCR; the TCRdb copy retains only in-frame clones and omits some. The table lists fewer than 120,000 clones, roughly 85% of them singletons, with approximately 5% in the top ten. Sample: peripheral blood. The receptors were gathered from a human donor in a cohort sampled during active COVID-19. CDR3s include the opening cysteine and the closing phenylalanine or tryptophan. D genes are given only for firm matches. Not every row has a clone size; where given, it reads once, few, many or a size class.

d_gene	abundance	v_gene	j_gene	CDR3aa	CDR3nt
TRBD2	-	TRBV6-1	TRBJ2-3	CASSELLAGPPHTQYF	TGTGCCAGCAGTGAATTGCTAGCGGGGCCCCCCCATACGCAGTATTTT
-	-	TRBV9	TRBJ2-5	CASSVAAGVSERETQYF	TGTGCCAGCAGCGTAGCGGCCGGAGTCTCCGAGAGAGAGACCCAGTACTTC
-	many	TRBV27	TRBJ1-1	CASSFAGAATEAFF	TGTGCCAGCAGTTTTGCAGGGGCGGCCACTGAAGCTTTCTTT
TRBD1	once	TRBV9	TRBJ1-2	CASSHTAPGQGNYGYTF	TGTGCCAGCAGCCACACCGCCCCCGGACAGGGGAACTATGGCTACACCTTC
-	-	TRBV2	TRBJ1-1	CASRKPGAMNTEAFF	TGTGCCAGCAGGAAACCGGGAGCTATGAACACTGAAGCTTTCTTT
TRBD2	-	TRBV3-1/TRBV3-2	TRBJ2-1	CASRHRGAPGRGYGDEQFF	TGTGCCAGCAGGCACCGAGGGGCTCCCGGGCGGGGGTACGGCGATGAGCAGTTCTTC
TRBD2	-	TRBV28	TRBJ2-1	CASWSLAGASYNEQFF	TGTGCCAGCTGGAGCCTAGCGGGAGCCTCCTACAATGAGCAGTTCTTC
TRBD2	-	TRBV24-1	TRBJ2-3	CATSGSGSHTQYF	TGTGCCACCAGTGGTAGCGGGAGCCATACGCAGTATTTT
-	-	TRBV10-3	TRBJ1-5	CAISVTGSNQPQHF	TGTGCCATCAGTGTAACAGGGTCAAATCAGCCCCAGCATTTT
-	-	TRBV25-1	TRBJ2-5	CASTLGETQYF	TGTGCCAGCACCCTCGGAGAGACCCAGTACTTC
TRBD1	-	TRBV4-1	TRBJ1-5	CASSLGTGVFERNQPQHF	TGCGCCAGCAGCCTCGGGACAGGGGTGTTTGAGCGCAATCAGCCCCAGCATTTT
TRBD2	-	TRBV7-6	TRBJ2-3	CASSGSTSGSSTDTQYF	TGTGCCAGCAGCGGCTCAACTAGCGGGAGTAGCACAGATACGCAGTATTTT
TRBD1	-	TRBV28	TRBJ1-5	CASRRTGGSQPQHF	TGTGCCAGCAGGAGGACAGGGGGCAGTCAGCCCCAGCATTTT
-	-	TRBV7-3	TRBJ2-2	CASSPGVSGELFF	TGTGCCAGCAGCCCAGGGGTTTCCGGGGAGCTGTTTTTT
-	-	TRBV6-6	TRBJ1-5	CASSYERERNQPQHF	TGTGCCAGCAGTTACGAGCGGGAGCGCAATCAGCCCCAGCATTTT
-	-	TRBV2	TRBJ2-3	CASCWAKIDTQYF	TGTGCCAGCTGCTGGGCCAAGATAGATACGCAGTATTTT
TRBD2	-	TRBV5-5	TRBJ2-2	CASSLAGANTGELFF	TGTGCCAGCAGCTTAGCGGGGGCGAACACCGGGGAGCTGTTTTTT